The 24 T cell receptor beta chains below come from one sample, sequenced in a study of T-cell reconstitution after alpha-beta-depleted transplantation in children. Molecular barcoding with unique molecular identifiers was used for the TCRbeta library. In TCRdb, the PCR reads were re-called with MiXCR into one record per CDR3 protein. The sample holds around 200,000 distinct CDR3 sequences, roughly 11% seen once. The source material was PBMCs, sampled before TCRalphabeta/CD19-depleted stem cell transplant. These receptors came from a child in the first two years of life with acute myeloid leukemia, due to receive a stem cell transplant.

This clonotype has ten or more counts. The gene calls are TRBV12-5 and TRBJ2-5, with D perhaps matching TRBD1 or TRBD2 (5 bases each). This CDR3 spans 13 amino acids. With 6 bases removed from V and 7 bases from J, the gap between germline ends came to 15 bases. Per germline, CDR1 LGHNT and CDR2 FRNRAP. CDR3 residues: CASGGDVVGTQYF. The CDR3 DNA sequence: TGTGCTAGTGGAGGGGACGTGGTGGGGACCCAGTACTTC.

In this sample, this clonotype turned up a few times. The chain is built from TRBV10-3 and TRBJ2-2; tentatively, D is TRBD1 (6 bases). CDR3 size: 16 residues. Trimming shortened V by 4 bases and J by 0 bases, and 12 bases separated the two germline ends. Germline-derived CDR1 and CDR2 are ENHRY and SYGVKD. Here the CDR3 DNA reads TGTGCCATCAGTGGCAGGGGCGGGTCGAACACCGGGGAGCTGTTTTTT. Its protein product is CAISGRGGSNTGELFF.

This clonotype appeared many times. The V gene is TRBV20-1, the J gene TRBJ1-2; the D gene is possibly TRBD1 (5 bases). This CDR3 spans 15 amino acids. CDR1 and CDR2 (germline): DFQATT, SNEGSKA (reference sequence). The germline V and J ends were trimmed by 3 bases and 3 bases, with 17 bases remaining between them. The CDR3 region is CSARKTGLMYYGYTF. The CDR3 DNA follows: TGCAGTGCTAGGAAAACGGGACTAATGTACTATGGCTACACCTTC.

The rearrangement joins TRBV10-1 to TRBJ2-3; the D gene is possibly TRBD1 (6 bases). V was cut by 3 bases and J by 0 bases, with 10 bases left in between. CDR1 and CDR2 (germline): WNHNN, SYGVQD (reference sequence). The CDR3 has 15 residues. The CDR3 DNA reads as TGCGCCAGCAGTGATTCGGGACATAGCACAGATACGCAGTATTTT. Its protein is CASSDSGHSTDTQYF.

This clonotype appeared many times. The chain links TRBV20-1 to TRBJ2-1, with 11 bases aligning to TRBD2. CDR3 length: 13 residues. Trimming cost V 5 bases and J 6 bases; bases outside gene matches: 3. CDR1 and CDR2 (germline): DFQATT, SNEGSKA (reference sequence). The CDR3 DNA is TGCAGTGCTGGGGGACTAGCGGTCAATGAGCAGTTCTTC. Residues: CSAGGLAVNEQFF.

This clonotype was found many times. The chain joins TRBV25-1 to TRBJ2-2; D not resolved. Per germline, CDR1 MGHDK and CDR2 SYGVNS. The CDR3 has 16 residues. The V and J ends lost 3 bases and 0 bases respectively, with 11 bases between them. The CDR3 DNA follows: TGTGCCAGCAGTGACCGAGAGTTCGCGAACACCGGGGAGCTGTTTTTT. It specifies CASSDREFANTGELFF.

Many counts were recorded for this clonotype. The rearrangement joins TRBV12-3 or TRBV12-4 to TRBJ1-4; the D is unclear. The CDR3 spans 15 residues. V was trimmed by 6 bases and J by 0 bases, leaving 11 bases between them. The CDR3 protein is CASRTSHATNEKLFF. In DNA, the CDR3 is TGTGCCAGCAGGACATCGCATGCAACTAATGAAAAACTGTTTTTT.

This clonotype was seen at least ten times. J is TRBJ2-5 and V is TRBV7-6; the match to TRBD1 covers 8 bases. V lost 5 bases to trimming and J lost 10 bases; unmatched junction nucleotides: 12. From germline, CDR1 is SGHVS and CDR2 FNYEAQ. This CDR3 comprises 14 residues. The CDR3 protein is CASSPTRLTGDQYF. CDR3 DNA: TGTGCCAGCAGCCCAACCAGGTTGACAGGGGACCAGTACTTC.

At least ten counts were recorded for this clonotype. CDR3 sequence: CASSSWGAKQPQHF. CDR3 in DNA: TGTGCCAGCAGTTCCTGGGGGGCAAAGCAGCCCCAGCATTTT. The V and J genes are TRBV3-1 and TRBJ1-5; a possible D gene is TRBD1 (6 bases). Trimming took off 6 bases at V and 7 bases at J, with 16 bases between the two ends. Germline CDR1 is LGHDT and CDR2 is YNNKEL (reference sequence). The CDR3 length is 14 residues.

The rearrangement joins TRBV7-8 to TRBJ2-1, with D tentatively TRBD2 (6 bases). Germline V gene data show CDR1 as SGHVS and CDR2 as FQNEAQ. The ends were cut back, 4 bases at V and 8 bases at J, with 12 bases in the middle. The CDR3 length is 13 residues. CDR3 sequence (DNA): TGTGCCAGCAGCTACGGGAGAGAAGATGAGCAGTTCTTC. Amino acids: CASSYGREDEQFF.

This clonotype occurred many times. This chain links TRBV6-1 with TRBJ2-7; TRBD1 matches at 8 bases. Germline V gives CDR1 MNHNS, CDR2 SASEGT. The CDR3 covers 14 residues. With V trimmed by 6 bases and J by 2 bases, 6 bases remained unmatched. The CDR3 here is CASRRGQGTYEQYF. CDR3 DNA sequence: TGTGCCAGCAGAAGAGGACAGGGCACCTACGAGCAGTACTTC.

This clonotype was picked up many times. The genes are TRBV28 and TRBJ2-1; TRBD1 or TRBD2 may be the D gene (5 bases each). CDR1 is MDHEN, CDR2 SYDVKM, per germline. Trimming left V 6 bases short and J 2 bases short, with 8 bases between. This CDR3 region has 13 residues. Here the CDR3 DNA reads TGTGCCAGCAGGGGACGGACCTACAATGAGCAGTTCTTC. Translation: CASRGRTYNEQFF.

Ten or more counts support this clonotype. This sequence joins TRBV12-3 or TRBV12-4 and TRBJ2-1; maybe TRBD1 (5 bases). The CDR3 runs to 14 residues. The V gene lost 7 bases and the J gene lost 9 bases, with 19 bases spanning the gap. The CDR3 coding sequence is TGTGCCAGCACCTCAGACACGCGAACAGGTGAGCAGTTCTTC. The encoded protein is CASTSDTRTGEQFF.

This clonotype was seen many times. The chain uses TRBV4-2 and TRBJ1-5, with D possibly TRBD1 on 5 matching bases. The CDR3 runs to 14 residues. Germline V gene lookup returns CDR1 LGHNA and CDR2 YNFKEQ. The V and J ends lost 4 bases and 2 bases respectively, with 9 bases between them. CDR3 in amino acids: CASSPLQGNQPQHF. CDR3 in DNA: TGTGCCAGCAGCCCGCTACAGGGCAATCAGCCCCAGCATTTT.

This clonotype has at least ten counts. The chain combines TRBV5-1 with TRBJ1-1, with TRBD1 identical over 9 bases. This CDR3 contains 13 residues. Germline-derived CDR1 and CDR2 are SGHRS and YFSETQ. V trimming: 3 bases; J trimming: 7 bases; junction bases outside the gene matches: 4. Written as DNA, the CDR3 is TGCGCCAGCAGCTCACAGGGGGCGGGTGAAGCTTTCTTT. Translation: CASSSQGAGEAFF.

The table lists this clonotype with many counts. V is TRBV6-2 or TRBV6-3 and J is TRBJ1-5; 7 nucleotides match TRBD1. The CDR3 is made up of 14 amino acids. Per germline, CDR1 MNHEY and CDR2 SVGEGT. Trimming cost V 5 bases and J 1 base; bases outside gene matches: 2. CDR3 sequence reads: CASSRQGSNQPQHF. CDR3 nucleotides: TGTGCCAGCAGTCGACAGGGAAGCAATCAGCCCCAGCATTTT.

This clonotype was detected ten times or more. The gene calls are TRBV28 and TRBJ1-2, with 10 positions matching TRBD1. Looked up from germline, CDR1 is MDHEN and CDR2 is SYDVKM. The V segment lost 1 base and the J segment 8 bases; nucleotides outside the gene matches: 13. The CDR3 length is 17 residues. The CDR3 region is CASSLSTRDRGIRGYTF. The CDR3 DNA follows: TGTGCCAGCAGTTTATCGACCCGGGACAGGGGAATTCGCGGCTACACCTTC.

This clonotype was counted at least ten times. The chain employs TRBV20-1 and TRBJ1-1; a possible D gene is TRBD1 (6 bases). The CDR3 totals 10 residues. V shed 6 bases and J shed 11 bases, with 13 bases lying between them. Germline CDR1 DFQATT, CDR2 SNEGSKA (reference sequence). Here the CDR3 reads CSAGGARAFF. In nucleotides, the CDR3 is TGCAGTGCGGGGGGGGCGCGGGCTTTCTTT.

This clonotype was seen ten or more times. The CDR3 sequence: CASRHRGTLNTEAFF. The CDR3 region has the DNA TGTGCCAGCAGGCACAGGGGAACCTTGAACACTGAAGCTTTCTTT. The V call is TRBV2, the J call TRBJ1-1; 7 bases are shared with TRBD1. After removal of 6 bases from V and 0 bases from J, the junction contained 7 bases not matched to a gene. This CDR3 is 15 amino acids long. Germline V gene sequence: CDR1 SNHLY, CDR2 FYNNEI.

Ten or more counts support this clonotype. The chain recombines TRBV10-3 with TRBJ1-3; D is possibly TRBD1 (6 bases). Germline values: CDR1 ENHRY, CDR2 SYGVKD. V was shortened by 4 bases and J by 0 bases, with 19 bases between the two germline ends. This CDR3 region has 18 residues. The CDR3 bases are TGTGCCATCAGTGGGGGGGCTAGTGGCTCCGACTCTGGAAACACCATATATTTT. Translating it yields CAISGGASGSDSGNTIYF.

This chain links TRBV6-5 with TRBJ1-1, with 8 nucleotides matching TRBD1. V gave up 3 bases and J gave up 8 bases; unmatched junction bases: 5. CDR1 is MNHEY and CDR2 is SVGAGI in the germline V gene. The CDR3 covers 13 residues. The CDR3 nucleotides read TGTGCCAGCAGTTATCGGACAGGGTACGAAGCTTTCTTT. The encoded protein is CASSYRTGYEAFF.

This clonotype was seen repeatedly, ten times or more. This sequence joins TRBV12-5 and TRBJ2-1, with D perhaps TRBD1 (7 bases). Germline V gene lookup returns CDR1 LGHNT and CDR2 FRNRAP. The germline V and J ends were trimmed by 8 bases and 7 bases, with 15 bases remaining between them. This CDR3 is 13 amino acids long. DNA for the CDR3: TGTGCTAGTCAATCAGGGGGGCTGAATGAGCAGTTCTTC. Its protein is CASQSGGLNEQFF. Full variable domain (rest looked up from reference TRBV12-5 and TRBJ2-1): DARVTQTPRHKVTEMGQEVTMRCQPILGHNTVFWYRQTMMQGLELLAYFRNRAPLDDSGMPKDRFSAEMPDATLATLKIQPSEPRDSAVYFCASQSGGLNEQFFGPGTRLTVL.

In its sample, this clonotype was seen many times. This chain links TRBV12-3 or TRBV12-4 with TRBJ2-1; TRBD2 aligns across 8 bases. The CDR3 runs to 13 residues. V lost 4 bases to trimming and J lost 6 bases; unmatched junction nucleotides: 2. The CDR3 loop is CASSWTSSNEQFF. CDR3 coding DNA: TGTGCCAGCAGTTGGACTAGCAGCAATGAGCAGTTCTTC.

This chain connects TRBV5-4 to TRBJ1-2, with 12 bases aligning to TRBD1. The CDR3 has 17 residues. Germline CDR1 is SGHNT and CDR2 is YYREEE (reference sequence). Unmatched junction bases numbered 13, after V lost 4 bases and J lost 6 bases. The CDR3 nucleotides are TGTGCCAGCAGCCGACCGGGACAGGGGGCGCTGGGAAATGGCTACACCTTC. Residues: CASSRPGQGALGNGYTF.